Listed below are T cell receptor beta chains from one sample, sequenced in a study of blood T cell repertoires in COVID-19. Repertoires were generated with immunoSEQ multiplex PCR, while TCRdb's copy carries only in-frame clones and drops some. In the table there are under 250,000 clones, about nine tenths of which are singletons. Source material: peripheral blood. These TCRs come from a man aged 60 to 75 who had recovered from COVID-19. Both conserved end residues are part of each CDR3. The order of the fields is CDR3 DNA, CDR3 protein, D gene, J gene, clone size, V gene. D genes are given only for firm matches. Size tells how often a clone was seen (once, few, many) or the class of an expanded clone, and some rows leave it out.

CDR3nt: TGCAGCGTCCGCGGGGGAGACACCATATATTTT
CDR3aa: CSVRGGDTIYF
d_gene: NA
j_gene: TRBJ1-3
abundance: NA
v_gene: TRBV29-1

CDR3nt: TGCGCCAGCAGACTGACGACTCGCACAGATACGCAGTATTTT
CDR3aa: CASRLTTRTDTQYF
d_gene: NA
j_gene: TRBJ2-3
abundance: NA
v_gene: TRBV5-1

CDR3nt: TGTGCCAGCAGCTTAATACTAGCGGGAGGGCCGTTCACAGATACGCAGTATTTT
CDR3aa: CASSLILAGGPFTDTQYF
d_gene: TRBD2
j_gene: TRBJ2-3
abundance: NA
v_gene: TRBV7-2

CDR3nt: TGTGCCAGCATGGGGCAGGGCTACACTGAAGCTTTCTTT
CDR3aa: CASMGQGYTEAFF
d_gene: NA
j_gene: TRBJ1-1
abundance: NA
v_gene: TRBV2

CDR3nt: TGTGCCACCAGCAGAGATGCAGGGGGAAGCAACGAGCAGTACTTC
CDR3aa: CATSRDAGGSNEQYF
d_gene: TRBD1
j_gene: TRBJ2-7
abundance: few
v_gene: TRBV15

CDR3nt: TGTGCCAGCGAACTAGCGGGAGGGCGAAACGAGCAGTACTTC
CDR3aa: CASELAGGRNEQYF
d_gene: TRBD2
j_gene: TRBJ2-7
abundance: many
v_gene: TRBV2

CDR3nt: TGTGCCAGCAGCCTACCGGGACAGAACACCGGGGAGCTGTTTTTT
CDR3aa: CASSLPGQNTGELFF
d_gene: NA
j_gene: TRBJ2-2
abundance: NA
v_gene: TRBV5-4

CDR3nt: TGTGCCAGCAGTGAAGTTCGGTCTAATCAGCCCCAGCATTTT
CDR3aa: CASSEVRSNQPQHF
d_gene: NA
j_gene: TRBJ1-5
abundance: NA
v_gene: TRBV6-1

CDR3nt: TGTGCCAGCAGCGTAGGGGACAGCCACTACGAGCAGTACTTC
CDR3aa: CASSVGDSHYEQYF
d_gene: TRBD1
j_gene: TRBJ2-7
abundance: NA
v_gene: TRBV9

CDR3nt: TGTGCCACCAGCAGAGGGGGAACAGGGGGGATTGAGGAGCAGTACTTC
CDR3aa: CATSRGGTGGIEEQYF
d_gene: TRBD1
j_gene: TRBJ2-7
abundance: once
v_gene: TRBV15

CDR3nt: TGTGCCAGCTCACCGGGACAGGTCAACGAGCAGTACTTC
CDR3aa: CASSPGQVNEQYF
d_gene: TRBD1
j_gene: TRBJ2-7
abundance: NA
v_gene: TRBV18

CDR3nt: TGTGCCAGCAGGGCGCCGGGTTTTCTAAATGAAAAACTGTTTTTT
CDR3aa: CASRAPGFLNEKLFF
d_gene: NA
j_gene: TRBJ1-4
abundance: NA
v_gene: TRBV2

CDR3nt: NA
CDR3aa: CASSSSRYDSPLHF
d_gene: NA
j_gene: TRBJ1-6
abundance: once
v_gene: TRBV6-5

CDR3nt: TGTGCCAGCAGCTTCGACACAAATCAGCCCCAGCATTTT
CDR3aa: CASSFDTNQPQHF
d_gene: NA
j_gene: TRBJ1-5
abundance: once
v_gene: TRBV7-9

CDR3nt: TGTGCCAGCAGCCAAGCTCCCAGGGGGGTCTACGAGCAGTACTTC
CDR3aa: CASSQAPRGVYEQYF
d_gene: NA
j_gene: TRBJ2-7
abundance: NA
v_gene: TRBV3-1/TRBV3-2

CDR3nt: TGTGCCAGCAGCTTATGGGCAAGCTCTGGAAACACCATATATTTT
CDR3aa: CASSLWASSGNTIYF
d_gene: NA
j_gene: TRBJ1-3
abundance: few
v_gene: TRBV7-2

CDR3nt: TGTGCCAGCAGCCCCGTGGGGGGTTGGGGAGAGACCCAGTACTTC
CDR3aa: CASSPVGGWGETQYF
d_gene: NA
j_gene: TRBJ2-5
abundance: few
v_gene: TRBV3-1/TRBV3-2

CDR3nt: TGTGCCAGCAGCTTAGGGGACAGAGACAATGAGCAGTTCTTC
CDR3aa: CASSLGDRDNEQFF
d_gene: TRBD1
j_gene: TRBJ2-1
abundance: NA
v_gene: TRBV7-3

CDR3nt: TGTGCCAGCAGTTCTCTCCGGACAGCCGCGGCCGGGGAGCAGTACTTC
CDR3aa: CASSSLRTAAAGEQYF
d_gene: NA
j_gene: TRBJ2-7
abundance: NA
v_gene: TRBV6-6

CDR3nt: TGTGCCAGCAGGGGTCAAGGGGGCAATGAAAAACTGTTTTTT
CDR3aa: CASRGQGGNEKLFF
d_gene: TRBD1
j_gene: TRBJ1-4
abundance: NA
v_gene: TRBV3-1/TRBV3-2

CDR3nt: TGTGCCAGCAGCTTTCTTCCAGGCGGGGGTTCTGGGCCCAACGTCCTGACTTTC
CDR3aa: CASSFLPGGGSGPNVLTF
d_gene: TRBD2
j_gene: TRBJ2-6
abundance: NA
v_gene: TRBV7-9

CDR3nt: TGCGCCAGCAGCTTGATACAGGGGCCCTACGAGCAGTACTTC
CDR3aa: CASSLIQGPYEQYF
d_gene: TRBD1
j_gene: TRBJ2-7
abundance: once
v_gene: TRBV5-1

CDR3nt: TGTGCCAGCTCATCCGGACAGGGGCACTCTGGAAACACCATATATTTT
CDR3aa: CASSSGQGHSGNTIYF
d_gene: TRBD1
j_gene: TRBJ1-3
abundance: NA
v_gene: TRBV18

CDR3nt: TGCGCCAGCAGCGGGTTAGCGGGGGCGGCGAGTGAGCAGTACTTC
CDR3aa: CASSGLAGAASEQYF
d_gene: TRBD2
j_gene: TRBJ2-7
abundance: NA
v_gene: TRBV5-1

CDR3nt: TGTGCCAGCACTCCCCCGGACAGGGGAAACACCATATATTTT
CDR3aa: CASTPPDRGNTIYF
d_gene: TRBD1
j_gene: TRBJ1-3
abundance: NA
v_gene: TRBV28

CDR3nt: TGTGCCTGGAGTCAAGGACTAGCGCAAGAGACCCAGTACTTC
CDR3aa: CAWSQGLAQETQYF
d_gene: TRBD2
j_gene: TRBJ2-5
abundance: NA
v_gene: TRBV30

CDR3nt: TGCAGCGTTGAAGAGAGGGGGAGAGAGACCCAGTACTTC
CDR3aa: CSVEERGRETQYF
d_gene: NA
j_gene: TRBJ2-5
abundance: NA
v_gene: TRBV29-1

CDR3nt: TGTGCCAGCAAGATATACAGGATCGGCAATCAGCCCCAGCATTTT
CDR3aa: CASKIYRIGNQPQHF
d_gene: NA
j_gene: TRBJ1-5
abundance: NA
v_gene: TRBV9

CDR3nt: TGTGCCAGCAGTTACTTACAGGGGGCGACCTACGAGCAGTACTTC
CDR3aa: CASSYLQGATYEQYF
d_gene: TRBD1
j_gene: TRBJ2-7
abundance: NA
v_gene: TRBV6-5

CDR3nt: TGCGCCAGCAGCGATAGCGGGGGGGCACGCGAGCAGTACTTC
CDR3aa: CASSDSGGAREQYF
d_gene: TRBD2
j_gene: TRBJ2-7
abundance: NA
v_gene: TRBV5-1

CDR3nt: TGTGCCAGCAGTCGGCTACGGACAGCCGTTCTGGACGAGCAGTACTTC
CDR3aa: CASSRLRTAVLDEQYF
d_gene: NA
j_gene: TRBJ2-7
abundance: NA
v_gene: TRBV6-6

CDR3nt: TGTGCCAGCAGCCGACAGGGTGAAACGGCCCAGTACTTC
CDR3aa: CASSRQGETAQYF
d_gene: TRBD1
j_gene: TRBJ2-5
abundance: NA
v_gene: TRBV5-6

CDR3nt: TGTGCCAGCAGCTTGGGACAGGGGTCCGACGAGCAGTACTTC
CDR3aa: CASSLGQGSDEQYF
d_gene: TRBD1
j_gene: TRBJ2-7
abundance: NA
v_gene: TRBV3-1/TRBV3-2

CDR3nt: TGTGCCAGCAGTTTGGGGACAGGGCATGGCTACACCTTC
CDR3aa: CASSLGTGHGYTF
d_gene: TRBD1
j_gene: TRBJ1-2
abundance: NA
v_gene: TRBV27

CDR3nt: TGTGCCAGCAGCCCCACTAGCGGGAGGGCCGACGAGCAGTACTTC
CDR3aa: CASSPTSGRADEQYF
d_gene: TRBD2
j_gene: TRBJ2-7
abundance: few
v_gene: TRBV5-5

CDR3nt: TGTGCCAGCAGCCCGGCCCCCAGGGGGGAGCAGTACTTC
CDR3aa: CASSPAPRGEQYF
d_gene: TRBD1
j_gene: TRBJ2-7
abundance: NA
v_gene: TRBV3-1/TRBV3-2

CDR3nt: TGTGCCAGCAGCTCGGGACTGTACTACGAGCAGTACTTC
CDR3aa: CASSSGLYYEQYF
d_gene: NA
j_gene: TRBJ2-7
abundance: NA
v_gene: TRBV7-2

CDR3nt: TGCGCCAGCAGCTATACAGGGGACCTTACTTCACCCCTCCACTTT
CDR3aa: CASSYTGDLTSPLHF
d_gene: TRBD1
j_gene: TRBJ1-6
abundance: NA
v_gene: TRBV5-1

CDR3nt: TGTGCCAGCAGTGATCAGGGATACACAGATACGCAGTATTTT
CDR3aa: CASSDQGYTDTQYF
d_gene: NA
j_gene: TRBJ2-3
abundance: NA
v_gene: TRBV27

CDR3nt: TGTGCCAGCAGTCAGACAGGGATTGGGTTAATAGGCAATCAGCCCCAGCATTTT
CDR3aa: CASSQTGIGLIGNQPQHF
d_gene: TRBD1
j_gene: TRBJ1-5
abundance: NA
v_gene: TRBV27

CDR3nt: TGTGCCAGCTCACCGAGTATTGTTCGGGGCTCTGGAAACACCATATATTTT
CDR3aa: CASSPSIVRGSGNTIYF
d_gene: NA
j_gene: TRBJ1-3
abundance: NA
v_gene: TRBV18

CDR3nt: TGCGCCAGCAGCTTGGGAGGGGGGGACTACGAGCAGTACTTC
CDR3aa: CASSLGGGDYEQYF
d_gene: NA
j_gene: TRBJ2-7
abundance: NA
v_gene: TRBV5-1

CDR3nt: TGTGCCAGCAGCCCCGGGGGTAAGAGGGAGACCCAGTACTTC
CDR3aa: CASSPGGKRETQYF
d_gene: NA
j_gene: TRBJ2-5
abundance: NA
v_gene: TRBV3-1/TRBV3-2

CDR3nt: TGTGCCAGTAGGGAACCACAGGGGGCTGGAGGAAACACCATATATTTT
CDR3aa: CASREPQGAGGNTIYF
d_gene: TRBD1
j_gene: TRBJ1-3
abundance: NA
v_gene: TRBV19

CDR3nt: TGTGCCAGCAGCCCCGCCCCAGGGGCCGGGGCCAACGTCCTGACTTTC
CDR3aa: CASSPAPGAGANVLTF
d_gene: NA
j_gene: TRBJ2-6
abundance: NA
v_gene: TRBV7-9

CDR3nt: TGTGCCAGCAGCTTAACTCCTAGCGGGAGGGTTAGGACAGATACGCAGTATTTT
CDR3aa: CASSLTPSGRVRTDTQYF
d_gene: TRBD2
j_gene: TRBJ2-3
abundance: NA
v_gene: TRBV7-3

CDR3nt: TGTGCCAGCAGTTTGTCGCGGGCTTACTTC
CDR3aa: CASSLSRAYF
d_gene: NA
j_gene: TRBJ2-7
abundance: once
v_gene: TRBV6-5

CDR3nt: TGTGCCAGCAGCGGCGTCCGGACAAATCAGCCCCAGCATTTT
CDR3aa: CASSGVRTNQPQHF
d_gene: NA
j_gene: TRBJ1-5
abundance: NA
v_gene: TRBV25-1

CDR3nt: TGTGCCAGCATTCCGGACAGGGCCACAGGTCAGCCCCAGCATTTT
CDR3aa: CASIPDRATGQPQHF
d_gene: TRBD1
j_gene: TRBJ1-5
abundance: NA
v_gene: TRBV2

CDR3nt: TGTGCCAGCAGCCGGGACATCCTTAACTATGGCTACACCTTC
CDR3aa: CASSRDILNYGYTF
d_gene: NA
j_gene: TRBJ1-2
abundance: NA
v_gene: TRBV5-6

CDR3nt: TGTGCCAGCAGTAGAGACAGGGGGAATCAGCCCCAGCATTTT
CDR3aa: CASSRDRGNQPQHF
d_gene: TRBD1
j_gene: TRBJ1-5
abundance: once
v_gene: TRBV2

CDR3nt: TGTGCCAGCTCACCAGAGATGACAGCCCCTAATGAAAAACTGTTTTTT
CDR3aa: CASSPEMTAPNEKLFF
d_gene: NA
j_gene: TRBJ1-4
abundance: NA
v_gene: TRBV18

CDR3nt: TGTGCCAGCAGCTCAGGGTGGAGCACAGATACGCAGTATTTT
CDR3aa: CASSSGWSTDTQYF
d_gene: NA
j_gene: TRBJ2-3
abundance: NA
v_gene: TRBV6-5

CDR3nt: TGTGCCAGCAGCTTGGGGGCGAGTAGGTATGGCTACACCTTC
CDR3aa: CASSLGASRYGYTF
d_gene: NA
j_gene: TRBJ1-2
abundance: NA
v_gene: TRBV7-2

CDR3nt: TGTGCCAGTAGTATAGAGCAGACAGGCAACAATGAGCAGTTCTTC
CDR3aa: CASSIEQTGNNEQFF
d_gene: NA
j_gene: TRBJ2-1
abundance: NA
v_gene: TRBV19

CDR3nt: TGCGCCAGCAGTGTGACAGAAAACACTGAAGCTTTCTTT
CDR3aa: CASSVTENTEAFF
d_gene: NA
j_gene: TRBJ1-1
abundance: NA
v_gene: TRBV5-1